Listed below are T cell receptor beta chains from one sample, sequenced in a study of T cells in localized non-small cell lung cancer. Using immunoSEQ multiplex PCR, the repertoire was profiled, and TCRdb retains in-frame clones only, with some absent. The table records fewer than 4,500 clones, under 30% of them present only once. This specimen was lung tumor tissue, taken before any cancer treatment. The receptors were sampled from a female donor older than 55 with stage I lung adenocarcinoma. Each CDR3 is given with its conserved first and last residue. Each record gives: V gene, clone size, J gene, D gene, CDR3 DNA, CDR3 protein. D genes are given only for firm matches. The size of a clone is reported for some rows only, either as once, few or many, or as a class for expanded clones.

v_gene: TRBV30
abundance: NA
j_gene: TRBJ2-5
d_gene: NA
CDR3nt: TGTGCCTGGACCCTCGACAATGCGGAGACCCAGTACTTC
CDR3aa: CAWTLDNAETQYF

v_gene: TRBV14
abundance: NA
j_gene: TRBJ1-4
d_gene: NA
CDR3nt: TGTGCCAGCAGCCAACGCAAGGAAAGTGCTAATGAAAAACTGTTTTTT
CDR3aa: CASSQRKESANEKLFF

v_gene: TRBV9
abundance: few
j_gene: TRBJ1-1
d_gene: NA
CDR3nt: TGTGCCAGCAGTCTTGGAAGGACTGAAGCTTTCTTT
CDR3aa: CASSLGRTEAFF

v_gene: TRBV18
abundance: few
j_gene: TRBJ2-7
d_gene: NA
CDR3nt: TGTGCCAGCTCACCGACAAAACAGGGAATCGCCTACGAGCAGTACTTC
CDR3aa: CASSPTKQGIAYEQYF

v_gene: TRBV28
abundance: NA
j_gene: TRBJ1-3
d_gene: TRBD1
CDR3nt: TGTGCCAGCACCTCAGGGGGGGATGGAAACACCATATATTTT
CDR3aa: CASTSGGDGNTIYF

v_gene: TRBV6-8
abundance: NA
j_gene: TRBJ1-1
d_gene: NA
CDR3nt: TGTGCCAGCAGTTACGATCAGGGTAGGGGCATGAACACTGAAGCTTTCTTT
CDR3aa: CASSYDQGRGMNTEAFF

v_gene: TRBV16
abundance: NA
j_gene: TRBJ1-3
d_gene: NA
CDR3nt: TGTGCCAGCAGCCAATCAGGGTTCTCTGGAAACACCATATATTTT
CDR3aa: CASSQSGFSGNTIYF

v_gene: TRBV10-2
abundance: few
j_gene: TRBJ1-5
d_gene: NA
CDR3nt: TGCGCCAGCAGTGAAGGACAAACTAGCAATCAGCCCCAGCATTTT
CDR3aa: CASSEGQTSNQPQHF

v_gene: TRBV5-1
abundance: NA
j_gene: TRBJ2-7
d_gene: NA
CDR3nt: TGCGCCAGCAGCTGGGACTCGACAGGGTTGTACGAGCAGTACTTC
CDR3aa: CASSWDSTGLYEQYF

v_gene: TRBV11-3
abundance: few
j_gene: TRBJ1-1
d_gene: TRBD1
CDR3nt: TGTGCCAGCAGCTTAGACGGACAGGGGTGGACTGAAGCTTTCTTT
CDR3aa: CASSLDGQGWTEAFF

v_gene: TRBV11-3
abundance: few
j_gene: TRBJ2-7
d_gene: TRBD1
CDR3nt: TGTGCCAGCAGCTTAAACAGGGGATCCTACGAGCAGTACTTC
CDR3aa: CASSLNRGSYEQYF

v_gene: TRBV1
abundance: NA
j_gene: TRBJ1-3
d_gene: NA
CDR3nt: TGCGCCAGCAGCCTAGGGTCACTAGGAAACACCATATATTTT
CDR3aa: CASSLGSLGNTIYF

v_gene: TRBV9
abundance: NA
j_gene: TRBJ2-5
d_gene: TRBD2
CDR3nt: TGTGCCAGCAGAGGGACTAGCCGGGGGGAGACCCAGTACTTC
CDR3aa: CASRGTSRGETQYF

v_gene: TRBV6-8
abundance: few
j_gene: TRBJ2-2
d_gene: NA
CDR3nt: TGTGCCATCAGCATCGGGACCACTTTCACCGGGGAGCTGTTTTTT
CDR3aa: CAISIGTTFTGELFF

v_gene: TRBV19
abundance: once
j_gene: TRBJ1-5
d_gene: TRBD1
CDR3nt: TGTGCCAGTAGTAGGACAGGGGAGGGGAGCAATCAGCCCCAGCATTTT
CDR3aa: CASSRTGEGSNQPQHF